This T cell receptor (beta chain) was recovered during a study of vaccination and CD4 T cells after COVID-19. Background on the study: The interval from dose two to post-vaccine sampling had a median of around 79 days, and it ranged from 14 to 241. The stimulating agents, overlapping spike peptides, came from SARS-CoV-2, HCoV-NL63, HCoV-OC43 and HCoV-229E. Control wells got either CEFX epitopes, HIV-1 Nef peptides, or no peptide at all.

As regards this clonotype: The target antigen is unknown.

Treatment denoted: roughly nine-day PBMC culture with coronavirus spike peptide pools or control peptides (ViraFEST assay). Oncomine TCR Beta short-read sequencing was applied to DNA from cultured CD4+ T cells. TCRdb passed the PCR reads through MiXCR, listing each CDR3 protein once. The data hold more than 9,000 distinct CDR3 sequences, with roughly 42% observed a single time. This CDR3 is 15 amino acids long. Trimming removed 7 bases from V and 4 bases from J, with 16 bases in between. Germline V gene sequence: CDR1 SNHLY, CDR2 FYNNEI. V is TRBV2 and J is TRBJ2-2; tentative D call: TRBD1 (6 bases). The sample was CD4+ T cells from blood, cultured in vitro. The sequence derives from a human donor who had recovered from COVID-19. CDR3 nucleotide sequence: TGTGCCAGCACTCTTCCGGGACAACTCACCGGGGAGCTGTTTTTT. This sequence encodes CASTLPGQLTGELFF.